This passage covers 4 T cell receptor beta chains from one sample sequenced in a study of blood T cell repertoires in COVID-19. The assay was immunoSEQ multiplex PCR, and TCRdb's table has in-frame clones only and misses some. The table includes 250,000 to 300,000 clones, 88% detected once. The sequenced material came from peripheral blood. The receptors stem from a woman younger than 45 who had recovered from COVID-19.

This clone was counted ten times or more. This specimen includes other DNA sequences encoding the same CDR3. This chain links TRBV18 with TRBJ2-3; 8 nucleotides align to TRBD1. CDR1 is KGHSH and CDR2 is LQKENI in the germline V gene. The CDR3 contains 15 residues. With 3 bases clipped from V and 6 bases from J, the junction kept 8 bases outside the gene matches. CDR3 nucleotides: TGTGCCAGCTCACCGCCAGGACAGGGATCCGATACGCAGTATTTT. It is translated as CASSPPGQGSDTQYF.

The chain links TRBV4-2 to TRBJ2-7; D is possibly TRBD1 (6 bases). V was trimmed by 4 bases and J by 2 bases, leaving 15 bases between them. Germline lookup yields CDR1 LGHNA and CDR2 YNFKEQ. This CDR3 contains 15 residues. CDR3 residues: CASSPNPGQTYEQYF. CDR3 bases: TGTGCCAGCAGCCCAAACCCCGGACAGACCTACGAGCAGTACTTC.

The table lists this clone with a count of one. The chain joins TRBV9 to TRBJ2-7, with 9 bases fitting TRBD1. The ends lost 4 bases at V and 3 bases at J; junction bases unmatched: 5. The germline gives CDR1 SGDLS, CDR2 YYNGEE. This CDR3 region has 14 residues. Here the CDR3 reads CASSPGQGNYEQYF. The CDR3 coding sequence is TGTGCCAGCAGCCCGGGACAGGGAAACTACGAGCAGTACTTC. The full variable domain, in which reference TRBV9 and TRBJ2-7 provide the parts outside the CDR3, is DSGVTQTPKHLITATGQRVTLRCSPRSGDLSVYWYQQSLDQGLQFLIQYYNGEERAKGNILERFSAQQFPDLHSELNLSSLELGDSALYFCASSPGQGNYEQYFGPGTRLTVT.

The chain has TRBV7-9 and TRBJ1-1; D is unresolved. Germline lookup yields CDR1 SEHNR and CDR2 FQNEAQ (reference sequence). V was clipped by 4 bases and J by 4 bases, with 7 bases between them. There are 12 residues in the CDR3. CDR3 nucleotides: TGTGCCAGCAGCTCGACACTCACTGAAGCTTTCTTT. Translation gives CASSSTLTEAFF.